This T cell receptor beta chain was identified during a study of cytomegalovirus exposure and HLA in healthy donors. Overall study results and limits: Association with HLA alleles at 0.05 false discovery rate was found for roughly 17,000 TCR beta sequences in a later analysis. Earlier analysis looked at TCR beta V segments, and most were productive about 87% or about 30% of the time.

About this clone itself: What it binds is unknown.

This PCR relied on a set of 60 Vbeta primers and 13 Jbeta primers. Some clones are missing from TCRdb's copy, which holds only in-frame ones; the method was immunoSEQ multiplex PCR. The sample shows around 150,000 clones, roughly 87% of them seen only once. Losses at the gene ends were 4 bases for V and 6 bases for J; bases not matched to a gene: 10. Germline V gene data show CDR1 as SGHNT and CDR2 as YYREEE (reference sequence). This CDR3 spans 16 amino acids. The specimen was PBMCs. This TCR was sampled from a girl aged 5-17 years in good health and CMV-seropositive. V is TRBV5-4 and J is TRBJ2-1; 10 bases fit TRBD1. The CDR3: CASSPPTGGLINEQFF. The CDR3 coding sequence is TGTGCCAGCAGCCCCCCGACAGGGGGCTTAATCAATGAGCAGTTCTTC.